One and the same sample provided the 24 T cell receptor beta chains below, sequenced in a study of blood T cell repertoires in COVID-19. Some clones are missing from TCRdb's copy, which holds only in-frame ones; the method was immunoSEQ multiplex PCR. Found here are 300,000 to 500,000 clones, approximately 88% of them singletons; the top ten hold 2% to 2.5%. Material: PBMCs or T cells enriched from blood (not recorded which). The receptors originated from a woman in her thirties or forties with acute COVID-19.

The CDR3 sequence is CASSHGGLSEAFF. CDR3 DNA: TGTGCCAGCAGCCATGGGGGACTGTCTGAAGCTTTCTTT. The V and J genes are TRBV3-1 (or the pseudogene TRBV3-2) and TRBJ1-1, with D possibly matching TRBD1 (5 bases). Trimming left V 3 bases short and J 6 bases short, with 11 bases between. The CDR3 spans 13 residues. Germline V lookup: CDR1 LGHDT, CDR2 YNNKEL (reference sequence).

The chain employs TRBV7-2 and TRBJ2-7; 7 bases are shared with TRBD1. V lost 5 bases and J lost 6; bases outside the gene matches: 7. Germline-derived CDR1 and CDR2 are SGHTA and FQGNSA. The CDR3 loop spans 13 amino acids. The CDR3 sequence is CASSPEQGREQYF. CDR3 nucleotides: TGTGCCAGCAGCCCGGAACAGGGGCGCGAGCAGTACTTC.

The CDR3: CASRGTSGDTLKEYF. The CDR3 DNA reads TGTGCCAGCAGGGGGACTAGCGGGGACACATTAAAGGAGTACTTC. The rearrangement joins TRBV2 to TRBJ2-5; 13 nucleotides match TRBD2. V lost 6 bases, J lost 12 bases, and 13 bases stayed unmatched. Germline V gene lookup returns CDR1 SNHLY and CDR2 FYNNEI. This CDR3 is 15 amino acids long.

This clone has a handful of counts. The rearrangement uses TRBV2 and TRBJ1-6, with D possibly matching TRBD1 (6 bases). CDR1 and CDR2 from the germline V gene are SNHLY and FYNNEI. The CDR3 spans 17 residues. Deletions cut 6 bases from V and 0 bases from J, with 15 bases between. The CDR3 sequence is CASRSQGLGSYNSPLHF. The CDR3 DNA sequence: TGTGCCAGCAGATCACAGGGTTTGGGCTCCTATAATTCACCCCTCCACTTT.

The chain recombines TRBV18 with TRBJ2-1, with 7 bases that match TRBD2. The CDR3 sequence is 14 residues long. Germline V gene data show CDR1 as KGHSH and CDR2 as LQKENI. V was clipped by 5 bases and J by 6 bases; unmatched bases: 7. This chain's CDR3 is CASSYSGRSNEQFF. DNA of the CDR3: TGTGCCAGCTCATATAGCGGGCGCAGCAATGAGCAGTTCTTC.

V is TRBV7-2 and J is TRBJ2-7; 7 bases are shared with TRBD2. This CDR3 region has 15 residues. Germline assignment: CDR1 SGHTA and CDR2 FQGNSA. V lost 2 bases to trimming and J lost 0 bases; unmatched junction nucleotides: 4. The CDR3 coding sequence is TGTGCCAGCAGCTTACAGGGAGGGATCTCCTACGAGCAGTACTTC. It codes for CASSLQGGISYEQYF.

The chain links TRBV7-9 to TRBJ1-1; TRBD1 aligns across 8 bases. The trim removed 0 bases at V and 4 bases at J, leaving 7 bases unmatched. CDR1 is SEHNR and CDR2 is FQNEAQ in the germline V gene (reference sequence). This CDR3 comprises 16 residues. The CDR3 sequence: CASSLAPGGASTEAFF. The CDR3 nucleotides read TGTGCCAGCAGCTTAGCTCCAGGGGGCGCCAGCACTGAAGCTTTCTTT.

This chain uses TRBV30 with TRBJ2-2; 9 positions match TRBD1. Trimming cost V 3 bases and J 7 bases; bases outside gene matches: 6. The CDR3 runs 14 residues. Germline-derived CDR1 and CDR2 are GTSNPN and SVGIG (reference sequence). Here the CDR3 DNA reads TGTGCCTGGAGGGGACAGGGCCTGGTCGGGGAGCTGTTTTTT. Amino acids: CAWRGQGLVGELFF. Full variable domain (remainder filled in from reference TRBV30 and TRBJ2-2): SQTIHQWPATLVQPVGSPLSLECTVEGTSNPNLYWYRQAAGRGLQLLFYSVGIGQISSEVPQNLSASRPQDRQFILSSKKLLLSDSGFYLCAWRGQGLVGELFFGEGSRLTVL.

The V call is TRBV24-1, the J call TRBJ2-1; TRBD2 agrees at 10 bases. V was pared by 3 bases and J by 5 bases, with 12 bases of the junction left unmatched. The CDR3 loop spans 18 amino acids. Germline V gene sequence: CDR1 KGHDR, CDR2 SFDVKD. CDR3 DNA sequence: TGTGCCACCAGTGATCCAGAAGGGAGCGGGGGGGCTAACAATGAGCAGTTCTTC. This sequence encodes CATSDPEGSGGANNEQFF.

This clone was observed a handful of times. The V and J genes are TRBV2 and TRBJ1-5, with 9 bases lining up with TRBD1. From germline, CDR1 is SNHLY and CDR2 FYNNEI. Trimming took 4 bases from V and 8 from J; bases not matched to a gene: 3. The CDR3 totals 13 residues. CDR3 bases: TGTGCCAGCAGTGGACAGGGGGGAGAGCCCCAGCATTTT. Protein sequence: CASSGQGGEPQHF.

There are many counts of this clone. The chain is built from TRBV11-2 and TRBJ1-1; D is possibly TRBD1 (5 bases). The CDR3 covers 17 residues. The germline V gene has CDR1 SGHAT and CDR2 FQNNGV. V lost 5 bases to trimming and J lost 4 bases, with 23 bases between them. The CDR3 loop is CASSREGIAGVGTEAFF. The DNA of the CDR3 is TGTGCCAGCAGCCGAGAGGGTATAGCGGGGGTAGGCACTGAAGCTTTCTTT. Full variable domain (outside the CDR3, taken from reference TRBV11-2 and TRBJ1-1): EAGVAQSPRYKIIEKRQSVAFWCNPISGHATLYWYQQILGQGPKLLIQFQNNGVVDDSQLPKDRFSAERLKGVDSTLKIQPAKLEDSAVYLCASSREGIAGVGTEAFFGQGTRLTVV.

The rearrangement uses TRBV5-8 and TRBJ2-5, with 12 positions matching TRBD2. CDR1 is SGHTS and CDR2 is YDEGEE in the germline V gene. This CDR3 contains 18 residues. V shed 4 bases, J shed 5 bases, and the junction held 15 bases outside the gene matches. CDR3 loop: CASSEIASGGAGRETQYF. The CDR3 DNA follows: TGTGCCAGCAGCGAGATCGCTAGCGGGGGGGCCGGTAGGGAGACCCAGTACTTC.

The J gene is TRBJ1-4, the V gene TRBV15; 8 bases line up with TRBD1. Germline loops: CDR1 LNHNV, CDR2 YYDKDF (reference sequence). The CDR3 has 15 amino acids. Germline trimming cut 2 bases from V and 4 bases from J; bases unmatched to any gene: 3. The CDR3 region has the DNA TGTGCCACCAGCAGATCCGGACAGGGTAATGAAAAACTGTTTTTT. Its protein product is CATSRSGQGNEKLFF. Combining the CDR3 with reference TRBV15 and TRBJ1-4 gives the whole variable domain DAMVIQNPRYQVTQFGKPVTLSCSQTLNHNVMYWYQQKSSQAPKLLFHYYDKDFNNEADTPDNFQSRRPNTSFCFLDIRSPGLGDTAMYLCATSRSGQGNEKLFFGSGTQLSVL.

The genes are TRBV6-1 and TRBJ1-1; D gene unclear. V lost 1 base and J lost 3, with 6 bases in between. Germline V CDR1 and CDR2: MNHNS, SASEGT. The CDR3 is made up of 13 amino acids. CDR3 residues: CASSEDPDTEAFF. CDR3 bases: TGTGCCAGCAGTGAAGATCCTGACACTGAAGCTTTCTTT.

This sequence joins TRBV19 and TRBJ1-2; D uncertain. V was cut by 1 base and J by 7 bases, with 19 bases left in between. The CDR3 spans 16 residues. Germline-derived CDR1 and CDR2 are LNHDA and SQIVND (reference sequence). CDR3: CASSIGFGSVAGGYTF. In nucleotides, the CDR3 is TGTGCCAGTAGTATAGGCTTCGGGTCCGTGGCGGGTGGCTACACCTTC.

The chain is built from TRBV21-1 and TRBJ1-1; the table's D call of TRBD1 was not tested on the DNA. TRBV21-1 is annotated as a pseudogene. This CDR3 contains 17 residues. This CDR3 is CASSKQDRGGNNTEAFF. The CDR3 nucleotides are TGTGCCAGCAGCAAACAGGACAGGGGAGGTAACAACACTGAAGCTTTCTTT.

The rearrangement uses TRBV5-1 and TRBJ1-1; tentatively, D is TRBD1 (5 bases). With 2 bases removed from V and 1 base from J, the gap between germline ends came to 15 bases. Germline V gives CDR1 SGHRS, CDR2 YFSETQ. The CDR3 consists of 16 residues. The CDR3 loop reads CASSFRLRGRNTEAFF. CDR3 DNA sequence: TGCGCCAGCAGCTTTAGGCTGCGGGGCAGGAACACTGAAGCTTTCTTT.

The chain links TRBV30 to TRBJ1-4, with a possible D match to TRBD1 (5 bases). The CDR3 runs to 15 residues. V dropped 0 bases and J dropped 8 bases, with 16 bases sitting between them. Per the germline V gene, CDR1 is GTSNPN and CDR2 is SVGIG (reference sequence). The CDR3 is CAWSVPWQGREKLFF. The CDR3 DNA is TGTGCCTGGAGTGTACCTTGGCAGGGCCGGGAAAAACTGTTTTTT.

The rearrangement uses TRBV6-6 and TRBJ2-1; D possibly corresponds to TRBD1 (5 bases). Trimming pared 5 bases from V and 15 bases from J, leaving 20 bases between. In germline, CDR1 is MNHNY, CDR2 SVGAGI (reference sequence). The CDR3 loop spans 13 amino acids. CDR3 protein: CASSDIPDKLWFF. The CDR3 DNA sequence: TGTGCCAGCAGTGACATCCCGGACAAACTGTGGTTCTTC.

This clone has just one count. J is TRBJ2-1 and V is TRBV5-1; D is perhaps TRBD1 (6 bases). Germline V lookup: CDR1 SGHRS, CDR2 YFSETQ. V was trimmed by 0 bases and J by 8 bases, leaving 9 bases between them. This CDR3 has 13 amino acids. The CDR3 DNA follows: TGCGCCAGCAGCTTGGGCAGGGGCGATGAGCAGTTCTTC. It specifies CASSLGRGDEQFF.

This chain's CDR3 is CASSVDRGPPGELFF. In DNA form, the CDR3 reads TGTGCCAGCAGCGTAGACAGGGGCCCGCCCGGGGAGCTGTTTTTT. The chain is built from TRBV9 and TRBJ2-2, with 7 bases identical to TRBD1. Germline V gene sequence: CDR1 SGDLS, CDR2 YYNGEE. The V segment lost 0 bases and the J segment 6 bases; nucleotides outside the gene matches: 5. This CDR3 is 15 amino acids long.

The gene calls are TRBV9 and TRBJ2-5, with TRBD1 as a possible D gene (8 bases). CDR3 size: 15 residues. The ends were cut back, 4 bases at V and 4 bases at J, with 17 bases in the middle. Germline CDR1 reads SGDLS; CDR2 reads YYNGEE. DNA for the CDR3: TGTGCCAGCAGCCCCTGGACAGGGAGGGGAGAGACCCAGTACTTC. It yields the protein CASSPWTGRGETQYF.

About this clone itself: As the CDR3 is not closed by the conserved phenylalanine or tryptophan, this likely results from a read error. The limits of the CDR3 on the DNA are not certain, so only TCRdb's listed CDR3 is given. J is TRBJ2-3 and V is TRBV21-1; the table calls TRBD1, which could not be checked here. TRBV21-1 is labeled a pseudogene. With termini counted, the CDR3 has 8 amino acids. CDR3: CASSKEGV.

CDR3 in amino acids: CASRTQGVYGYTF. CDR3 sequence (DNA): TGTGCCAGCAGAACCCAGGGGGTCTATGGCTACACCTTC. The chain has TRBV6-5 and TRBJ1-2, with 7 positions matching TRBD1. The CDR3 has 13 amino acids. Trimming cost V 6 bases and J 4 bases; bases outside gene matches: 5. Germline V lookup: CDR1 MNHEY, CDR2 SVGAGI.